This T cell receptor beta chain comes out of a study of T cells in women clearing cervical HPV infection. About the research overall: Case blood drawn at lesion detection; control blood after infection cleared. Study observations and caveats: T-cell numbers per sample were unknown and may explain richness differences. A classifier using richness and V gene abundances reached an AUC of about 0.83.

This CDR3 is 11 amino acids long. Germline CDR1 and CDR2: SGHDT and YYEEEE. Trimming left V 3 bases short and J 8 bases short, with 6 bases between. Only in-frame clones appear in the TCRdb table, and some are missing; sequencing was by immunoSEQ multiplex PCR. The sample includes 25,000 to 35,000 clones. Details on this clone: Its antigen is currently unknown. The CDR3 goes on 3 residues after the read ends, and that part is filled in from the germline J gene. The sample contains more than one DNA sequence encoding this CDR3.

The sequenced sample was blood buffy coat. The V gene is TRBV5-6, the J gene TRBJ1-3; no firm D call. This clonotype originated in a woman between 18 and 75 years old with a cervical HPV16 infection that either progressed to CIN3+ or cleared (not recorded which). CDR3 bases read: TGTGCCAGCAGCTGGCGGGACACC. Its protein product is CASSWRDT. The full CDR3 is CASSWRDTIYF.